Each of the 21 T cell receptor beta chains below was sequenced from the same sample in a study of blood T cell repertoires in COVID-19. The data were produced by immunoSEQ multiplex PCR, yet TCRdb's version contains in-frame clones alone and is incomplete. The sample has about 100,000 clones, approximately 91% seen once. Material for sequencing was peripheral blood. The source is a man aged 50-59 years with active COVID-19.

The V call is TRBV19, the J call TRBJ2-5; possible D gene TRBD2, 7 bases. CDR3 size: 15 residues. Germline V gene lookup returns CDR1 LNHDA and CDR2 SQIVND (reference sequence). With 3 bases removed from V and 6 bases from J, the gap between germline ends came to 17 bases. The CDR3 nucleotides read TGTGCCAGTAGTATGGGTTGGGGGGGGCTAAAGACCCAGTACTTC. This translates into CASSMGWGGLKTQYF.

V gene TRBV6-5 combines with J gene TRBJ1-1; tentatively, D is TRBD1 (6 bases). The germline V gene has CDR1 MNHEY and CDR2 SVGAGI. With 0 bases removed from V and 3 bases from J, the gap between germline ends came to 8 bases. The CDR3 is made up of 14 amino acids. CDR3 region: CASSYSRGHTEAFF. DNA for the CDR3: TGTGCCAGCAGTTACTCGCGGGGGCACACTGAAGCTTTCTTT.

The chain carries TRBV6-5 and TRBJ2-6, with D unresolved. The CDR3 has 15 residues. Germline CDR1 MNHEY, CDR2 SVGAGI. CDR3 protein: CASQSHSSGANVLTF. As DNA, the CDR3 is TGTGCAAGCCAAAGCCACAGCTCTGGGGCCAACGTCCTGACTTTC.

J is TRBJ2-5 and V is TRBV6-5; D perhaps matches TRBD2 (5 bases). CDR1 MNHEY and CDR2 SVGAGI come from the germline V gene. The CDR3 extends over 11 amino acids. V lost 6 bases and J lost 7, with 9 bases in between. The CDR3 DNA reads TGTGCCAGCAGACTAGGTGGGACCCAGTACTTC. This gives the protein CASRLGGTQYF.

The chain combines TRBV25-1 with TRBJ1-3; no reliable D call. The CDR3 has 15 amino acids. The V and J ends lost 3 bases and 10 bases respectively, with 19 bases between them. Germline CDR1 is MGHDK and CDR2 is SYGVNS. CDR3 nucleotide sequence: TGTGCCAGCAGTGAGACGGCCCTGCGGCCAAAGACCATATATTTT. This encodes CASSETALRPKTIYF.

The CDR3 spells CATSRVGSGVTDTQYF. The CDR3 DNA follows: TGTGCCACCAGCAGAGTAGGAAGCGGTGTCACGGATACGCAGTATTTT. This chain links TRBV15 with TRBJ2-3, with TRBD2 as a possible D gene (5 bases). CDR1 is LNHNV, CDR2 YYDKDF, per germline (reference sequence). This CDR3 is 16 amino acids long. Trimming removed 1 base at V and 6 bases at J, with 17 bases between.

The chain combines TRBV6-5 with TRBJ1-1, with 7 bases aligning to TRBD1. From germline, CDR1 is MNHEY and CDR2 SVGAGI. V was pared by 8 bases and J by 4 bases, with 13 bases of the junction left unmatched. The CDR3 length is 15 residues. CDR3 sequence (DNA): TGTGCCAGCGCCATTTCGGACTCAGGGGGCACTGAAGCTTTCTTT. This translates into CASAISDSGGTEAFF.

This chain links TRBV2 with TRBJ1-4; tentative D call: TRBD1 (5 bases). Trimming cost V 3 bases and J 7 bases, with 12 bases left between them. CDR3 length equals 14 residues. Germline assignment: CDR1 SNHLY and CDR2 FYNNEI. This chain's CDR3 is CASSDRGVGEKLFF. Written as DNA, the CDR3 is TGTGCCAGCAGTGATAGGGGCGTGGGTGAAAAACTGTTTTTT.

This clone was seen a handful of times. DNA for the CDR3: TGTGCCAGTAAACGGAGGGGAGGATCTTATGGCTACACCTTC. This encodes CASKRRGGSYGYTF. V is TRBV19 and J is TRBJ1-2; weak D call: TRBD1 (5 bases). The CDR3 contains 14 residues. Trimming shortened V by 7 bases and J by 5 bases, and 17 bases separated the two germline ends. Germline V CDR1 and CDR2: LNHDA, SQIVND (reference sequence). The full variable domain, completed using reference TRBV19 and TRBJ1-2, is DGGITQSPKYLFRKEGQNVTLSCEQNLNHDAMYWYRQDPGQGLRLIYYSQIVNDFQKGDIAEGYSVSREKKESFPLTVTSAQKNPTAFYLCASKRRGGSYGYTFGSGTRLTVV.

V usage is TRBV3-1 (or the pseudogene TRBV3-2) and J usage is TRBJ1-3; a possible D gene is TRBD1 (5 bases). V lost 0 bases, J lost 3 bases, and 9 bases lay in between. This CDR3 contains 15 residues. Germline V gene lookup returns CDR1 LGHDT and CDR2 YNNKEL (reference sequence). DNA for the CDR3: TGTGCCAGCAGCCAAGAAGGGGCTTATGGAAACACCATATATTTT. Residues: CASSQEGAYGNTIYF.

V is TRBV4-1 and J is TRBJ2-1; 9 bases map to TRBD2. The CDR3 spans 17 residues. After removal of 3 bases from V and 0 bases from J, the junction contained 6 bases not matched to a gene. Germline assignment: CDR1 MGHRA and CDR2 YSYEKL. CDR3 amino acids: CASSQSARGGSYNEQFF. The CDR3, as DNA: TGCGCCAGCAGCCAGAGTGCGCGGGGGGGCTCCTACAATGAGCAGTTCTTC.

The V gene is TRBV11-2, the J gene TRBJ2-2, with D maybe TRBD1 (5 bases). This CDR3 is 15 amino acids long. CDR1 and CDR2 (germline): SGHAT, FQNNGV. The V and J ends lost 2 bases and 8 bases respectively, with 15 bases between them. The CDR3 is CASSLTGPAVGELFF. The DNA of the CDR3 is TGTGCCAGCAGCTTAACAGGCCCGGCAGTGGGGGAGCTGTTTTTT.

The V and J genes are TRBV6-4 and TRBJ2-3; TRBD1 matches at 7 bases. Germline V gives CDR1 MRHNA, CDR2 SNTAGT. The V gene end was trimmed by 4 bases and the J gene end by 4 bases; junction bases not matched to a gene: 11. This CDR3 contains 16 residues. CDR3 protein: CASSATGTEGADTQYF. Here the CDR3 DNA reads TGTGCCAGCAGTGCTACCGGGACAGAGGGCGCAGATACGCAGTATTTT.

The chain links TRBV6-5 to TRBJ1-6; unclear D gene. V lost 0 bases, J lost 6 bases, and 9 bases lay in between. There are 15 residues in the CDR3. Germline V gene sequence: CDR1 MNHEY, CDR2 SVGAGI. The chain's CDR3 is CASSYSTTGNSPLHF. The CDR3 DNA follows: TGTGCCAGCAGTTACTCGACAACCGGTAATTCACCCCTCCACTTT.

The chain uses TRBV7-2 and TRBJ1-2; possibly TRBD1 for D (6 bases). From germline, CDR1 is SGHTA and CDR2 FQGNSA. Trimming stripped 4 bases from V and 1 base from J, with 10 bases between. The CDR3 is 14 residues long. CDR3 sequence: CASSYEGGNYGYTF. The DNA of the CDR3 is TGTGCCAGCAGCTACGAAGGGGGTAACTATGGCTACACCTTC.

CDR3 residues: CASSFAEFMTDTQYF. In DNA form, the CDR3 reads TGTGCCAGCAGCTTTGCGGAATTCATGACAGATACGCAGTATTTT. The chain joins TRBV5-4 to TRBJ2-3; D ambiguous. This CDR3 is 15 amino acids long. Between the trimmed V and J ends, which lost 2 bases and 3 bases, there was a span of 13 bases. Germline V gene sequence: CDR1 SGHNT, CDR2 YYREEE (reference sequence).

The chain is built from TRBV9 and TRBJ2-1; 7 bases line up with TRBD1. Trimming cost V 3 bases and J 4 bases; bases outside gene matches: 7. The V gene's germline CDR1 is SGDLS and CDR2 YYNGEE. This CDR3 has 15 residues. The CDR3 bases are TGTGCCAGCAGCGAGGGCGGACAGGAGTACAATGAGCAGTTCTTC. Its translation is CASSEGGQEYNEQFF.

The chain is built from TRBV18 and TRBJ1-1; D unclear. V was cut by 0 bases and J by 11 bases, with 10 bases left in between. The CDR3 totals 12 residues. Germline V lookup: CDR1 KGHSH, CDR2 LQKENI. The CDR3 loop is CASSPPRRAAFF. The CDR3 nucleotides read TGTGCCAGCTCACCACCGAGGAGGGCGGCTTTCTTT.

The CDR3 DNA follows: TGTGCCAGCAGTGACCGACAGGGGATAAGGGGCGACTCCTACGAGCAGTACTTC. This gives the protein CASSDRQGIRGDSYEQYF. This rearrangement joins TRBV6-1 to TRBJ2-7; 8 positions match TRBD1. V was clipped by 3 bases and J by 0 bases; unmatched bases: 13. The CDR3 has 18 residues. The V gene's germline CDR1 is MNHNS and CDR2 SASEGT.

The V gene is TRBV5-4, the J gene TRBJ1-5; 7 positions match TRBD1. Trimming cost V 4 bases and J 2 bases; bases outside gene matches: 3. The CDR3 consists of 14 residues. The V gene's germline CDR1 is SGHNT and CDR2 YYREEE (reference sequence). The CDR3 nucleotides read TGTGCCAGCAGCGCCGGACAGGGCAATCAGCCCCAGCATTTT. Translation gives CASSAGQGNQPQHF.

The V call is TRBV19, the J call TRBJ2-1, with a possible D match to TRBD2 (6 bases). The ends were cut back, 3 bases at V and 7 bases at J, with 16 bases in the middle. Germline V gives CDR1 LNHDA, CDR2 SQIVND (reference sequence). This CDR3 contains 15 residues. This chain's CDR3 is CASSMGRLGGNEQFF. The CDR3 DNA follows: TGTGCCAGTAGTATGGGGAGACTAGGTGGTAATGAGCAGTTCTTC.